What follows are 16 T cell receptor beta chains derived from one specimen sequenced in a study of T cell responses to AZD1222 COVID-19 vaccine. TCRdb keeps only in-frame clones here, not all; method: immunoSEQ multiplex PCR. The top ten hold less than 1% of the sample, which has 130,000 or so clones, 85% to 95% seen once. Here the sequenced sample was peripheral blood, taken on day 0 of MenACWY control vaccination. The receptor set was obtained from an adult in good health.

The V and J genes are TRBV10-3 and TRBJ1-5; 8 bases agree with TRBD1. Losses at the gene ends were 4 bases for V and 5 bases for J; bases not matched to a gene: 4. This CDR3 comprises 14 residues. CDR1 and CDR2 (germline): ENHRY, SYGVKD. The chain's CDR3 is CAISVGQGYQPQHF. The CDR3 nucleotides read TGTGCCATCAGTGTCGGACAGGGATATCAGCCCCAGCATTTT.

The V and J genes are TRBV7-8 and TRBJ2-3; TRBD2 matches 7 bases. The V segment lost 3 bases and the J segment 1 base; nucleotides outside the gene matches: 4. Germline V gene data show CDR1 as SGHVS and CDR2 as FQNEAQ. The CDR3 is 15 residues long. CDR3 sequence: CASSFKRGRTDTQYF. The CDR3 region has the DNA TGTGCCAGCAGCTTTAAGCGGGGCCGCACAGATACGCAGTATTTT.

The chain recombines TRBV28 with TRBJ1-6, with D tentatively TRBD1 (5 bases). The CDR3 has 15 amino acids. Germline assignment: CDR1 MDHEN and CDR2 SYDVKM. V was shortened by 5 bases and J by 5 bases, with 13 bases between the two germline ends. The CDR3 DNA sequence: TGTGCCAGCAGTGGACGCGGGACGGATAATTCACCCCTCCACTTT. It codes for CASSGRGTDNSPLHF.

The rearrangement links TRBV19 to TRBJ1-5, with 9 positions matching TRBD1. The V gene end was trimmed by 4 bases and the J gene end by 5 bases; junction bases not matched to a gene: 0. The CDR3 covers 13 residues. The germline gives CDR1 LNHDA, CDR2 SQIVND (reference sequence). The CDR3 reads CASSRTGDQPQHF. DNA of the CDR3: TGTGCCAGTAGTAGGACAGGGGATCAGCCCCAGCATTTT. Based on the CDR3 plus reference TRBV19 and TRBJ1-5, the full variable domain is DGGITQSPKYLFRKEGQNVTLSCEQNLNHDAMYWYRQDPGQGLRLIYYSQIVNDFQKGDIAEGYSVSREKKESFPLTVTSAQKNPTAFYLCASSRTGDQPQHFGDGTRLSIL.

The chain uses TRBV7-2 and TRBJ1-1, with 8 bases identical to TRBD1. CDR1 SGHTA and CDR2 FQGNSA come from the germline V gene. V lost 3 bases, J lost 4 bases, and 4 bases stayed unmatched. The CDR3 is 14 amino acids. For the CDR3, the DNA is TGTGCCAGCAGCTTCATGGACAGGGCCACTGAAGCTTTCTTT. Encoded protein: CASSFMDRATEAFF.

The chain couples TRBV4-1 to TRBJ1-3; D not resolved. CDR3 size: 14 residues. V dropped 1 base and J dropped 1 base, with 5 bases sitting between them. Germline assignment: CDR1 MGHRA and CDR2 YSYEKL. The CDR3 nucleotides are TGCGCCAGCAGCCAAGTTGGGTCTGGAAACACCATATATTTT. It yields the protein CASSQVGSGNTIYF.

CDR3 residues: CASSLADVYEQYF. CDR3 sequence (DNA): TGTGCCAGCAGCTTGGCGGACGTTTACGAGCAGTACTTC. The rearrangement links TRBV5-6 to TRBJ2-7; D call uncertain. Trimming pared 0 bases from V and 4 bases from J, leaving 8 bases between. The germline gives CDR1 SGHDT, CDR2 YYEEEE. The CDR3 runs 13 residues.

V and J are TRBV7-9 and TRBJ1-1; D perhaps matches TRBD1 (6 bases). The CDR3 is 13 amino acids. The germline gives CDR1 SEHNR, CDR2 FQNEAQ (reference sequence). V shed 5 bases and J shed 4 bases, with 11 bases lying between them. The CDR3 DNA follows: TGTGCCAGCAGCCGAGGACAGTTCACTGAAGCTTTCTTT. This sequence encodes CASSRGQFTEAFF.

The chain joins TRBV7-9 to TRBJ1-2; 8 bases align to TRBD1. The CDR3 has 16 residues. After removal of 4 bases from V and 2 bases from J, the junction contained 9 bases not matched to a gene. Germline values: CDR1 SEHNR, CDR2 FQNEAQ (reference sequence). CDR3 nucleotide sequence: TGTGCCAGCAGCTCACCCGGGACAGGTGGCAACTATGGCTACACCTTC. The encoded protein is CASSSPGTGGNYGYTF.

This sequence joins TRBV19 and TRBJ2-7; TRBD2 matches at 10 bases. Trimming cost V 4 bases and J 2 bases; bases outside gene matches: 8. The germline gives CDR1 LNHDA, CDR2 SQIVND (reference sequence). This CDR3 has 16 amino acids. This CDR3 is CASSTRSGGLTYEQYF. CDR3 sequence (DNA): TGTGCCAGTAGTACCCGTAGCGGGGGGTTAACCTACGAGCAGTACTTC. The entire variable domain, with the rest obtained from reference TRBV19 and TRBJ2-7, is as follows: DGGITQSPKYLFRKEGQNVTLSCEQNLNHDAMYWYRQDPGQGLRLIYYSQIVNDFQKGDIAEGYSVSREKKESFPLTVTSAQKNPTAFYLCASSTRSGGLTYEQYFGPGTRLTVT.

This chain links TRBV12-5 with TRBJ2-5, with a possible D match to TRBD1 (5 bases). Germline CDR1 reads LGHNT; CDR2 reads FRNRAP. Trimming removed 1 base at V and 1 base at J, with 7 bases between. This CDR3 spans 14 amino acids. CDR3: CASGLGQPQETQYF. The CDR3 bases are TGTGCTAGTGGTTTGGGACAGCCCCAAGAGACCCAGTACTTC.

This clone was seen once. This chain uses TRBV19 with TRBJ1-5, with a possible D match to TRBD1 (5 bases). This CDR3 is 16 amino acids long. Deletions cut 2 bases from V and 3 bases from J, with 14 bases between. The germline CDR1 and CDR2 sequences are LNHDA and SQIVND (reference sequence). CDR3 DNA sequence: TGTGCCAGTAGTATAAGCAGGGCTTTGGACAATCAGCCCCAGCATTTT. This encodes CASSISRALDNQPQHF.

This chain joins TRBV6-7 and TRBJ2-5, with a tentative D call TRBD2 (5 bases). TRBV6-7 is assigned to the ORF class and has an uncertain function. This CDR3 has 13 residues. Deletions cut 0 bases from V and 7 bases from J, with 9 bases between. CDR3 nucleotides: TGTGCCAGCAGTTACTCGGAGGAAGGGACCCAGTACTTC. Protein sequence: CASSYSEEGTQYF.

This sequence joins TRBV28 and TRBJ2-3; no clear D. Germline V lookup: CDR1 MDHEN, CDR2 SYDVKM. The ends were cut back, 8 bases at V and 7 bases at J, with 7 bases in the middle. This CDR3 region has 10 residues. In nucleotides, the CDR3 is TGTGCCAGCGGACGAAATACGCAGTATTTT. Its protein product is CASGRNTQYF.

This sequence joins TRBV6-2 or TRBV6-3 and TRBJ1-3; possible D gene TRBD1, 5 bases. The germline V gene has CDR1 MNHEY and CDR2 SVGEGT. The length of the CDR3 is 15 residues. Deletions cut 6 bases from V and 4 bases from J, with 16 bases between. CDR3 sequence reads: CASSTRGRDGNTIYF. CDR3 sequence (DNA): TGTGCCAGCAGCACCAGAGGGAGGGACGGAAACACCATATATTTT.

This chain joins TRBV28 and TRBJ1-1; possibly TRBD1 for D (5 bases). Germline V gene sequence: CDR1 MDHEN, CDR2 SYDVKM. The V gene lost 1 base and the J gene lost 5 bases, with 11 bases spanning the gap. CDR3 size: 14 residues. CDR3: CASSLLAGRTEAFF. The CDR3 DNA sequence: TGTGCCAGCAGTTTATTAGCAGGGAGGACTGAAGCTTTCTTT. The full variable domain, with the rest looked up from reference TRBV28 and TRBJ1-1, is DVKVTQSSRYLVKRTGEKVFLECVQDMDHENMFWYRQDPGLGLRLIYFSYDVKMKEKGDIPEGYSVSREKKERFSLILESASTNQTSMYLCASSLLAGRTEAFFGQGTRLTVV.